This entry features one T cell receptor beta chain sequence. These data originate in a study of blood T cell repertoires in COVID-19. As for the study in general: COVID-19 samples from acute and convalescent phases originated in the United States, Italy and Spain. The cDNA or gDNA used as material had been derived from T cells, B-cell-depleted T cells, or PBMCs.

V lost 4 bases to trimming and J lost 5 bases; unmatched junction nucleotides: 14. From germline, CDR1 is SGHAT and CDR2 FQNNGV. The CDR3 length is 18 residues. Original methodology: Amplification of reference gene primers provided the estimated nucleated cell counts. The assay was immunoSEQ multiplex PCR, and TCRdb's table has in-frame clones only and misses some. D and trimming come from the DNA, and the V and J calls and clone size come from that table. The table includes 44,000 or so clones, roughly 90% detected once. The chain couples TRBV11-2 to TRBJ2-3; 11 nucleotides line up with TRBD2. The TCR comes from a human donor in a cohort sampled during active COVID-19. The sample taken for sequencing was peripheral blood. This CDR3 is CASSSRRGSGGAQDTQYF. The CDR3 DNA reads TGTGCCAGCAGCTCGCGGCGAGGTAGCGGGGGGGCACAAGATACGCAGTATTTT.